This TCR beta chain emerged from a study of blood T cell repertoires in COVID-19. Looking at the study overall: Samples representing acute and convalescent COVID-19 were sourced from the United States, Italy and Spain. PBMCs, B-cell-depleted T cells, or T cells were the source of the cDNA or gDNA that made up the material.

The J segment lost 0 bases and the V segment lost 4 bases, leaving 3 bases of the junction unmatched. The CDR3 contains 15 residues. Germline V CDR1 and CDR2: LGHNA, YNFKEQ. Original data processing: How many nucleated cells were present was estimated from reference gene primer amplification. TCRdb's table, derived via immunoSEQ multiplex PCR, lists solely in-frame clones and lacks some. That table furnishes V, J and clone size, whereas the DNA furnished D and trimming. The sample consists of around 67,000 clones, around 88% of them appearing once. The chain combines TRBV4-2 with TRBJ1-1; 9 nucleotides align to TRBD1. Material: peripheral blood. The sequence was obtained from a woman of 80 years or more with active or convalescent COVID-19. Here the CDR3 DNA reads TGTGCCAGCAGCCGAGGGGACAGGGTGAACACTGAAGCTTTCTTT. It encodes CASSRGDRVNTEAFF.